Listed below are T cell receptor beta chains from one sample, sequenced in a study of cytomegalovirus exposure and HLA in healthy donors. Libraries were prepared by immunoSEQ multiplex PCR; TCRdb keeps only in-frame clonotypes and omits some of them. In the table there are hundreds of thousands of clones, more than 55% of which are singletons. The sequenced sample consisted of PBMCs. The source of these receptors is a female donor in good health and CMV-seronegative. CDR3s include the opening cysteine and the closing phenylalanine or tryptophan. Each record gives: V gene, clone size, J gene, D gene, CDR3 protein, CDR3 DNA. D genes are given only for firm matches. Clone size is shown for a subset of rows, as once, few, many or a class of expanded clone.

V: TRBV19
size: few
J: TRBJ2-5
D: TRBD1
CDR3: CASSVGQGNIWETQYF
DNA: TGTGCCAGTAGTGTTGGACAGGGGAATATTTGGGAGACCCAGTACTTC

V: TRBV28
size: once
J: TRBJ1-5
D: .
CDR3: CASSAGVVSQPQHF
DNA: TGTGCCAGCAGTGCAGGGGTGGTAAGTCAGCCCCAGCATTTT

V: TRBV6-1
size: .
J: TRBJ2-3
D: TRBD2
CDR3: CASSRLAGDSDTQYF
DNA: TGTGCCAGCAGTAGACTAGCGGGAGACTCAGATACGCAGTATTTT

V: TRBV27
size: .
J: TRBJ2-1
D: .
CDR3: CASSAGLSYNEQFF
DNA: TGTGCCAGCAGTGCCGGTCTTTCCTACAATGAGCAGTTCTTC

V: TRBV5-4
size: .
J: TRBJ2-7
D: TRBD1
CDR3: CASSWDRGIYEQYF
DNA: TGTGCCAGCAGCTGGGACAGGGGGATCTACGAGCAGTACTTC

V: TRBV5-4
size: .
J: TRBJ1-1
D: .
CDR3: CASSLQGNTEAFF
DNA: TGTGCCAGCAGCTTACAGGGAAACACTGAAGCTTTCTTT

V: TRBV5-4
size: .
J: TRBJ1-2
D: TRBD1
CDR3: CASSFKGGAENGYTF
DNA: TGTGCCAGCAGCTTTAAAGGGGGCGCAGAAAATGGCTACACCTTC

V: TRBV21-1
size: .
J: TRBJ2-2
D: .
CDR3: CASSKDLRKLIAGELFF
DNA: TGTGCCAGCAGCAAAGATCTCCGGAAACTAATTGCCGGGGAGCTGTTTTTT

V: TRBV5-4
size: .
J: TRBJ2-1
D: .
CDR3: CASSLAGGNSYNEQFF
DNA: TGTGCCAGCAGCTTGGCCGGCGGCAACTCCTACAATGAGCAGTTCTTC

V: TRBV7-2
size: .
J: TRBJ1-5
D: TRBD1
CDR3: CASSRSGDRGQPQHF
DNA: TGTGCCAGCAGCCGATCGGGGGACAGGGGACAGCCCCAGCATTTT

V: TRBV11-2
size: .
J: TRBJ2-7
D: TRBD2
CDR3: CASSSISGRNYEQYF
DNA: TGTGCCAGCAGCTCCATTAGCGGGCGGAACTACGAGCAGTACTTC

V: TRBV5-1
size: .
J: TRBJ2-7
D: .
CDR3: CASSLGGKGGEQYF
DNA: TGCGCCAGCAGCTTAGGCGGGAAGGGAGGCGAGCAGTACTTC

V: TRBV7-2
size: once
J: TRBJ1-4
D: .
CDR3: CASSRADKNEKLFF
DNA: TGTGCCAGCAGCAGGGCGGACAAGAATGAAAAACTGTTTTTT

V: TRBV15
size: .
J: TRBJ2-5
D: TRBD2
CDR3: CATSSSGTSVQETQYF
DNA: TGTGCCACCAGCAGTTCCGGGACTAGCGTACAAGAGACCCAGTACTTC

V: TRBV6-4
size: .
J: TRBJ2-3
D: TRBD2
CDR3: CASSVAGGGTDTQYF
DNA: TGTGCCAGCAGTGTAGCGGGAGGTGGCACAGATACGCAGTATTTT

V: TRBV11-3
size: .
J: TRBJ1-2
D: .
CDR3: CASSPTPGANYGYTF
DNA: TGTGCCAGCAGCCCCACCCCAGGGGCCAACTATGGCTACACCTTC

V: TRBV14
size: .
J: TRBJ2-1
D: .
CDR3: CASSQDASAYNEQFF
DNA: TGTGCCAGCAGCCAAGACGCCAGCGCTTACAATGAGCAGTTCTTC

V: TRBV1
size: .
J: TRBJ2-5
D: .
CDR3: CTSSQAARERETQYF
DNA: TGCACCAGCAGCCAAGCTGCCCGGGAGAGAGAGACCCAGTACTTC

V: TRBV10-1
size: .
J: TRBJ2-3
D: TRBD1
CDR3: CASSTTGTGFPDTQYF
DNA: TGCGCCAGCAGTACTACCGGGACAGGGTTTCCAGATACGCAGTATTTT

V: TRBV2
size: .
J: TRBJ1-5
D: TRBD1
CDR3: CASRESTGPQPQHF
DNA: TGTGCCAGCAGGGAATCGACAGGGCCTCAGCCCCAGCATTTT

V: TRBV12-5
size: .
J: TRBJ2-5
D: TRBD2
CDR3: CASGLGKTSGYQETQYF
DNA: TGTGCTAGTGGTTTGGGTAAGACTAGCGGCTACCAAGAGACCCAGTACTTC

V: TRBV11-3
size: few
J: TRBJ2-2
D: TRBD2
CDR3: CASSPSMGLANTGELFF
DNA: TGTGCCAGCAGCCCCAGTATGGGACTAGCGAACACCGGGGAGCTGTTTTTT

V: TRBV11-2
size: .
J: TRBJ2-3
D: TRBD2
CDR3: CASSFLWGGSLAGGDTQYF
DNA: TGTGCCAGCAGCTTTTTATGGGGAGGTAGTCTAGCGGGAGGGGATACGCAGTATTTT

V: TRBV7-6
size: .
J: TRBJ1-1
D: .
CDR3: CASSVDSGNTEAFF
DNA: TGTGCCAGCAGTGTTGACAGTGGGAACACTGAAGCTTTCTTT

V: TRBV14
size: .
J: TRBJ2-2
D: .
CDR3: CASSPKPAGELFF
DNA: TGTGCCAGCAGCCCCAAGCCGGCCGGGGAGCTGTTTTTT